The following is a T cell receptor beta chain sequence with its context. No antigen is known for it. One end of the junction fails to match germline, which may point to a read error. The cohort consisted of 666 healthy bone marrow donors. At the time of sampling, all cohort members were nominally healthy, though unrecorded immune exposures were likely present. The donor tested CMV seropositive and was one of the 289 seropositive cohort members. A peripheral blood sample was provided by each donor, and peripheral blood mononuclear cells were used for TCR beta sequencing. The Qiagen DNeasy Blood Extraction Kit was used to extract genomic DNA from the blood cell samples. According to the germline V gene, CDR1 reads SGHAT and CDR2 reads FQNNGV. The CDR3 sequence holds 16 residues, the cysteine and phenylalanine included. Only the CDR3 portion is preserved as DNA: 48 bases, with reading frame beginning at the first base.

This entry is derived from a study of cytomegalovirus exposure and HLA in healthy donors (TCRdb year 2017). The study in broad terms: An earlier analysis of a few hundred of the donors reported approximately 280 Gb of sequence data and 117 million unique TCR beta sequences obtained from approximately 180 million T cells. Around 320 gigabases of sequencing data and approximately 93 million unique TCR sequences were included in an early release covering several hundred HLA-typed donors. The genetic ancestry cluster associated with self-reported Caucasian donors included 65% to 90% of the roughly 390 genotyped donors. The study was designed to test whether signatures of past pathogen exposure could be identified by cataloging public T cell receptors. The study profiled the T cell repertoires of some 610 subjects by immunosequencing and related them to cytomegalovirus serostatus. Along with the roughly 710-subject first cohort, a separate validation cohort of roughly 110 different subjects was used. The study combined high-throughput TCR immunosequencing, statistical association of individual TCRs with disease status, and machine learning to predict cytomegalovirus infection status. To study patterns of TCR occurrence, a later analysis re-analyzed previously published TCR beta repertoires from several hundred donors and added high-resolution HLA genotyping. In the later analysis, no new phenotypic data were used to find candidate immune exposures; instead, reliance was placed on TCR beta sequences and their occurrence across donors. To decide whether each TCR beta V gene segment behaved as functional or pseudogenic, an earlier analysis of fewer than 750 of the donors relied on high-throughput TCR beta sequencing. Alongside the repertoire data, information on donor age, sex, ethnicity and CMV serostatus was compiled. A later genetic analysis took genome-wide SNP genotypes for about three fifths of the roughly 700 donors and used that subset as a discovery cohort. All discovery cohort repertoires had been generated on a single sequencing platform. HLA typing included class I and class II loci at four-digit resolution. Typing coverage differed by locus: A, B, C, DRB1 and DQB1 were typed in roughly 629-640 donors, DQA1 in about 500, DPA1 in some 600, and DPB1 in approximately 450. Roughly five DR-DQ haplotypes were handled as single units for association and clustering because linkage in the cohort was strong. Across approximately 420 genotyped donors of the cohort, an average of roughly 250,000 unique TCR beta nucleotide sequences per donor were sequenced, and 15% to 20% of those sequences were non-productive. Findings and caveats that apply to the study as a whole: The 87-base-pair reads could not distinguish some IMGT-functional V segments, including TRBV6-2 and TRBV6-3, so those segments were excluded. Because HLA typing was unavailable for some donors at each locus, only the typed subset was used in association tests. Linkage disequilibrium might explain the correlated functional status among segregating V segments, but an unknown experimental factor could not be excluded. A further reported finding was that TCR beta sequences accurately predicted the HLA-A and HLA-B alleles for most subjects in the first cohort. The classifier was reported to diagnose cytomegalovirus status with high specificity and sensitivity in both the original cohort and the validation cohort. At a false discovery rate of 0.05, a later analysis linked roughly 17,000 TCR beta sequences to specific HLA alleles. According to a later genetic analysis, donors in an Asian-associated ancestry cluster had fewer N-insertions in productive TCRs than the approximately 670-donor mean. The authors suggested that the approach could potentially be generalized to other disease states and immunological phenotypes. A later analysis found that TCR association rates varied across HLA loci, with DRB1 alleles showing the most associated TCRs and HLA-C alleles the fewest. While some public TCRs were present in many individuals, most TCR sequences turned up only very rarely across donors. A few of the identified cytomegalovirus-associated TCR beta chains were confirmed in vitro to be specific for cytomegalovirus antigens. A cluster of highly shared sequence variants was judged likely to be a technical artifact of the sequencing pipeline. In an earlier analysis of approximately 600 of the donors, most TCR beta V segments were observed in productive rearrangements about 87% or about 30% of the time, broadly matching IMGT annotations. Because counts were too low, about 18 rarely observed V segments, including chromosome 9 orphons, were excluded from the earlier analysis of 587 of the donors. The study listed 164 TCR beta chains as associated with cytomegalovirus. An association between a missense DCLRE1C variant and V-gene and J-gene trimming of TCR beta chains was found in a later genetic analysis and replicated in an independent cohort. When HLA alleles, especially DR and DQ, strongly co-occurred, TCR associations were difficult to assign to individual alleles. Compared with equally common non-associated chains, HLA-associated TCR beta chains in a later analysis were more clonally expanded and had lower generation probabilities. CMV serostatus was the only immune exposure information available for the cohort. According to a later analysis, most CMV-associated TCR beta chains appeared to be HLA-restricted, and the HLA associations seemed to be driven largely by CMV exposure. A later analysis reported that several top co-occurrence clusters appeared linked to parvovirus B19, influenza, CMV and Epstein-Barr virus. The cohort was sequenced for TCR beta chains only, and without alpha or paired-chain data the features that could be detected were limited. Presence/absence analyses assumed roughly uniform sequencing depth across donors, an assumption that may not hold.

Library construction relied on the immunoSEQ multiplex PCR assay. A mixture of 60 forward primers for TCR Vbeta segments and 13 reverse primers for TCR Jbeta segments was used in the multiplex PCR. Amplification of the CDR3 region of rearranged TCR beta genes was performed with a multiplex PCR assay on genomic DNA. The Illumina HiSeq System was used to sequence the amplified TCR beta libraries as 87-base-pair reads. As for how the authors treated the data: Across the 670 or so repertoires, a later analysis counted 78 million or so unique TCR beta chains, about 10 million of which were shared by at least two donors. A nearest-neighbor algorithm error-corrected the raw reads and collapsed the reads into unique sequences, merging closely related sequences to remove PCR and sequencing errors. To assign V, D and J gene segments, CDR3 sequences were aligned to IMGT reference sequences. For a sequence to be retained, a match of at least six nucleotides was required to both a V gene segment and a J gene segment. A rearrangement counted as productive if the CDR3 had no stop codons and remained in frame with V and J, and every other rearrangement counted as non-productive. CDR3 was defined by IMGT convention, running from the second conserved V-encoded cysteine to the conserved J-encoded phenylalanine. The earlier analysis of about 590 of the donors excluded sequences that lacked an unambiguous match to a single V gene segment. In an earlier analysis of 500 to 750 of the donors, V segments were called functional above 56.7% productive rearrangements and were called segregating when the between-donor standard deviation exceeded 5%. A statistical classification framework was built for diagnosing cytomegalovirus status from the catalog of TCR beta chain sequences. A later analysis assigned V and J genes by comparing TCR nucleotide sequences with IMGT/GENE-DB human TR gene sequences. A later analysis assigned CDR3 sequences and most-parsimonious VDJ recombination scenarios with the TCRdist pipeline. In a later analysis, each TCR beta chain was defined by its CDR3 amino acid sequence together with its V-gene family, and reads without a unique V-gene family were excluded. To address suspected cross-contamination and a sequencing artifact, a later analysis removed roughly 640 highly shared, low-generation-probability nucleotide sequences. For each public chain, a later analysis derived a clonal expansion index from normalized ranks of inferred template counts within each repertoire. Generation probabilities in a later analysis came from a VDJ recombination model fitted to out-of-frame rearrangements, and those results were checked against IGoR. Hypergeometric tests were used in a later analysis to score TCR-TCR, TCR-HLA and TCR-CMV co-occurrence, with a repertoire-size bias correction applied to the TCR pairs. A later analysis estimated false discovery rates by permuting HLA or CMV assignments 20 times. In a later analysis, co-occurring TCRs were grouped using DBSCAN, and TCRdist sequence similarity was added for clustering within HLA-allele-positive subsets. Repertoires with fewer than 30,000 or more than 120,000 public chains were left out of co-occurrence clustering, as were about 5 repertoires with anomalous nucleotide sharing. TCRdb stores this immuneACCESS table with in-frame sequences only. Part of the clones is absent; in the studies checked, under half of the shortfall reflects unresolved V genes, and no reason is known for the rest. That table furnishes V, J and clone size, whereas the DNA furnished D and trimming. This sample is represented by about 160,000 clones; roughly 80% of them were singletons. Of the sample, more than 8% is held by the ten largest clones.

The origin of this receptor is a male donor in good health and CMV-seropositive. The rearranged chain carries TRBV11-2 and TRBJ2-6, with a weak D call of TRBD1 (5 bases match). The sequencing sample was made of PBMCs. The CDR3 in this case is CASSLVGSTGANGLTF. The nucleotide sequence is TGTGCCAGCAGCTTAGTAGGGTCTACTGGGGCCAACGGCCTGACTTTC.